The 16 T cell receptor beta chains below come from one sample, sequenced in a study of Ad26.COV2.S vaccination and SARS-CoV-2 variants. Repertoires were generated with immunoSEQ multiplex PCR, while TCRdb's copy carries only in-frame clones and drops some. The sample has some 250,000 clones; 88% are singletons. The treatment is: approximately 18 received Ad26.COV2.S at low or high dose, single or two shots; 5 received placebo; per-sample allocation not given. Collection of the samples took place on day 63 after the first injection of vaccine or placebo. Specimen: peripheral blood, collected in a trial of Ad26.COV2.S vaccine versus placebo. The receptors shown here come from a person aged 18 to 59 who received the Ad26.COV2.S COVID-19 vaccine or a placebo.

The chain couples TRBV9 to TRBJ1-3; no definite D call. The germline gives CDR1 SGDLS, CDR2 YYNGEE. V lost 0 bases and J 0 bases, leaving 7 bases between the germline ends. The CDR3 length is 15 residues. The CDR3 loop reads CASSVAGVSGNTIYF. The CDR3 nucleotides read TGTGCCAGCAGCGTAGCGGGCGTCTCTGGAAACACCATATATTTT.

This clone was seen at least ten times. The chain carries TRBV6-2 or TRBV6-3 and TRBJ2-7, with D tentatively TRBD2 (6 bases). Trimming removed 2 bases from V and 6 bases from J, with 23 bases in between. Germline V gives CDR1 MNHEY, CDR2 SVGEGT. CDR3 length: 17 residues. The CDR3, as DNA: TGTGCCAGCAGTTACCTTCCTCGCCGCGGGGTGCCGGGCGAGCAGTACTTC. Its protein is CASSYLPRRGVPGEQYF.

The gene calls are TRBV28 and TRBJ1-1; maybe TRBD1 (6 bases). From germline, CDR1 is MDHEN and CDR2 SYDVKM. The CDR3 extends over 14 amino acids. V lost 5 bases, J lost 1 base, and 11 bases lay in between. CDR3 nucleotide sequence: TGTGCCAGCAGTCGAGGGGGTTCGAACACTGAAGCTTTCTTT. This translates into CASSRGGSNTEAFF.

The CDR3 DNA is TGTGCTCATCCCGGGACTAGCGGGGGTGAGCAGTTCTTC. The encoded protein is CAHPGTSGGEQFF. V gene TRBV30 combines with J gene TRBJ2-1; TRBD2 matches at 14 bases. Germline-derived CDR1 and CDR2 are GTSNPN and SVGIG (reference sequence). The CDR3 sequence is 13 residues long. The complete variable domain, with remaining parts taken from reference TRBV30 and TRBJ2-1, reads SQTIHQWPATLVQPVGSPLSLECTVEGTSNPNLYWYRQAAGRGLQLLFYSVGIGQISSEVPQNLSASRPQDRQFILSSKKLLLSDSGFYLCAHPGTSGGEQFFGPGTRLTVL.

This chain connects TRBV5-4 to TRBJ2-3; 7 nucleotides agree with TRBD2. Unmatched junction bases numbered 6, after V lost 2 bases and J lost 0 bases. This CDR3 is built from 16 residues. Germline CDR1 is SGHNT and CDR2 is YYREEE (reference sequence). DNA of the CDR3: TGTGCCAGCAGCTTAATAAGGCGGGAGAGCACAGATACGCAGTATTTT. This translates into CASSLIRRESTDTQYF.

The chain combines TRBV7-9 with TRBJ2-7; 10 bases line up with TRBD1. This CDR3 has 13 residues. The V and J ends lost 5 bases and 7 bases, in that order; junction bases with no gene match: 5. Germline V lookup: CDR1 SEHNR, CDR2 FQNEAQ (reference sequence). As DNA, the CDR3 is TGTGCCAGCAGCGGGGGACAGGGGTTGGAGCAGTACTTC. It codes for CASSGGQGLEQYF. The full variable domain, its missing parts supplied by reference TRBV7-9 and TRBJ2-7, is DTGVSQNPRHKITKRGQNVTFRCDPISEHNRLYWYRQTLGQGPEFLTYFQNEAQLEKSRLLSDRFSAERPKGSFSTLEIQRTEQGDSAMYLCASSGGQGLEQYFGPGTRLTVT.

This chain uses TRBV19 with TRBJ2-1; a weak D match, TRBD1 (5 bases). V was cut by 3 bases and J by 1 base, with 10 bases left in between. Germline lookup yields CDR1 LNHDA and CDR2 SQIVND (reference sequence). The CDR3 is 15 residues long. CDR3 in DNA: TGTGCCAGTAGTATCCCCAGGGTATCCTACAATGAGCAGTTCTTC. Translation gives CASSIPRVSYNEQFF.

The chain joins TRBV11-3 to TRBJ2-7, with D possibly being TRBD1 or TRBD2 (5 bases each). The V and J ends lost 1 base and 6 bases respectively, with 10 bases between them. The CDR3 consists of 13 residues. Germline V gene lookup returns CDR1 SGHNT and CDR2 YENEEA. The CDR3 loop is CASSLAGALEQYF. DNA for the CDR3: TGTGCCAGCAGCTTAGCCGGGGCCCTCGAGCAGTACTTC.

The V and J genes are TRBV20-1 and TRBJ2-5, with no clear D. V dropped 0 bases and J dropped 7 bases, with 6 bases sitting between them. The CDR3 spans 11 residues. CDR1 is DFQATT and CDR2 is SNEGSKA in the germline V gene (reference sequence). CDR3: CSARETATQYF. Here the CDR3 DNA reads TGCAGTGCTAGAGAAACTGCGACCCAGTACTTC.

The chain uses TRBV11-2 and TRBJ2-2; the match to TRBD2 covers 9 bases. Germline V lookup: CDR1 SGHAT, CDR2 FQNNGV. The CDR3 spans 15 residues. Trimming cost V 3 bases and J 7 bases; bases outside gene matches: 6. The CDR3 bases are TGTGCCAGCAGCTTTTTAGCGGGAGCGAGCGGGGAGCTGTTTTTT. It codes for CASSFLAGASGELFF.

This clone was picked up one time. V gene TRBV13 combines with J gene TRBJ1-3; 8 nucleotides line up with TRBD1. The CDR3 covers 14 residues. Germline CDR1 reads PRHDT; CDR2 reads FYEKMQ (reference sequence). V lost 3 bases to trimming and J lost 8 bases; unmatched junction nucleotides: 6. This CDR3 reads CASSFDRGTDTIYF. CDR3 DNA: TGTGCCAGCAGCTTCGACAGGGGAACGGACACCATATATTTT.

The chain is built from TRBV11-2 and TRBJ2-4; maybe TRBD1 (6 bases). V was shortened by 5 bases and J by 1 base, with 15 bases between the two germline ends. The CDR3 has 16 residues. Germline CDR1 is SGHAT and CDR2 is FQNNGV. The CDR3 sequence is CASSQTGMWAKNIQYF. CDR3 DNA sequence: TGTGCCAGCAGCCAAACAGGGATGTGGGCCAAAAACATTCAGTACTTC.

With regard to this clone: One base away lies a much larger clone, so this may be a sequencing read error. The rearrangement uses TRBV2 and TRBJ2-6, with D possibly TRBD1 on 6 matching bases. The germline gives CDR1 SNHLY, CDR2 FYNNEI. This CDR3 region has 14 residues. Trimming removed 3 bases from V and 4 bases from J, with 7 bases in between. The CDR3 loop reads CASSEGAGANVLTF. CDR3 nucleotides: TGTGCCAGCAGTGAGGGGGCAGGGGCCAACGTCCTGACTTTC.

This clone turned up a few times. The chain carries TRBV5-1 and TRBJ2-1, with a weak D call TRBD2 (6 bases). Trimming pared 2 bases from V and 1 base from J, leaving 10 bases between. This CDR3 has 15 amino acids. The germline CDR1 and CDR2 sequences are SGHRS and YFSETQ. CDR3 nucleotides: TGCGCCAGCAGCTTAGGAGGGGTTTCCTACAATGAGCAGTTCTTC. This sequence encodes CASSLGGVSYNEQFF. The full variable domain, rest sourced from reference TRBV5-1 and TRBJ2-1, is KAGVTQTPRYLIKTRGQQVTLSCSPISGHRSVSWYQQTPGQGLQFLFEYFSETQRNKGNFPGRFSGRQFSNSRSEMNVSTLELGDSALYLCASSLGGVSYNEQFFGPGTRLTVL.

The chain joins TRBV28 to TRBJ2-2; 7 bases agree with TRBD2. Germline CDR1 MDHEN, CDR2 SYDVKM. The CDR3 is 16 residues long. Trimming removed 4 bases from V and 5 bases from J; junction bases left unmatched: 10. The CDR3 DNA sequence: TGTGCCAGCAGTTCTGCGGCGGGAGAGAGGACCGGGGAGCTGTTTTTT. Translation: CASSSAAGERTGELFF.

This clone was detected only once. This rearrangement joins TRBV28 to TRBJ1-6; 8 nucleotides agree with TRBD1. The CDR3 is 16 residues long. Per germline, CDR1 MDHEN and CDR2 SYDVKM. V lost 1 base and J lost 7; bases outside the gene matches: 6. CDR3 nucleotides: TGTGCCAGCAGTTTATTTACGGGACAGGCAAATTCACCCCTCCACTTT. Its translation is CASSLFTGQANSPLHF.